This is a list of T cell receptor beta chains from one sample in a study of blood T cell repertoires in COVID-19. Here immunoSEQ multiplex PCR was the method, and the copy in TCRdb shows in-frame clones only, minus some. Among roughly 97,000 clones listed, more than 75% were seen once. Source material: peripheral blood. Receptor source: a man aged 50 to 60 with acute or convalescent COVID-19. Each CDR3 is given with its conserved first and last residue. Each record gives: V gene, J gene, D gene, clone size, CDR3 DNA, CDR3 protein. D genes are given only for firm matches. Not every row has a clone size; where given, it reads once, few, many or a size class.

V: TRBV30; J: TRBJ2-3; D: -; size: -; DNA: TGTGCCTGGAGTTCGCGGCAGGGGATTGCAGATACGCAGTATTTT; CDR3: CAWSSRQGIADTQYF
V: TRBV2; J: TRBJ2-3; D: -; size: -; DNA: TGTGCCAGCAGTACTGGGGGGAAAGGCACAGATACGCAGTATTTT; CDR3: CASSTGGKGTDTQYF
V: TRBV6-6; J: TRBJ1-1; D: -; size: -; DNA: TGTGCCAGCAGTTACTCGCTGAGAGTGAAGAACACTGAAGCTTTCTTT; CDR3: CASSYSLRVKNTEAFF
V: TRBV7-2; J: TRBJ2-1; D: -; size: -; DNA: TGTGCCAGCAGCTTACCGGGTTGGTCCTACAATGAGCAGTTCTTC; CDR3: CASSLPGWSYNEQFF
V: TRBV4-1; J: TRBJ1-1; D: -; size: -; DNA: TGCGCCAGCAGCCGCCTACAGGTATTGAACACTGAAGCTTTCTTT; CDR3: CASSRLQVLNTEAFF
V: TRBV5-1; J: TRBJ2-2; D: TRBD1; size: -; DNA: TGCGCCAGCAGCTTGGCCCAGGGGGCGACTGTCGGGGAGCTGTTTTTT; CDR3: CASSLAQGATVGELFF
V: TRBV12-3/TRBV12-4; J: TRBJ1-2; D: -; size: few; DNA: TGTGCCAGCAGCAATGGGGGGTTCTATGGCTACACCTTC; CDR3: CASSNGGFYGYTF
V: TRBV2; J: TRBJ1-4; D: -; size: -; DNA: TGTGCCAGCAGTGAGGGGGAGGGACGAGAAAAACTGTTTTTT; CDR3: CASSEGEGREKLFF
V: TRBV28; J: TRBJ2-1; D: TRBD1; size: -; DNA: TGTGCCAGCATCTCATGGGGATCGACAGGGTCAGGGGAGCAGTTCTTC; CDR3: CASISWGSTGSGEQFF
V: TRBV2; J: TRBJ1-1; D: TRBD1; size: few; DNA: TGTGCCAGCACTGGCGGGACAGGGAGGAACACTGAAGCTTTCTTT; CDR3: CASTGGTGRNTEAFF
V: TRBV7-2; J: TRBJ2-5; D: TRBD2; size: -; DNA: TGTGCCAGCAGCCGGAGACTAGCGGAGACGGAGACCCAGTACTTC; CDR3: CASSRRLAETETQYF
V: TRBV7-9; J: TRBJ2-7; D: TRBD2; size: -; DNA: TGTGCCAGCAGCACTAGCGAGAAGGTGCAGTACTTC; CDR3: CASSTSEKVQYF
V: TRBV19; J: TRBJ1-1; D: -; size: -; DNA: TGTGCCAGTAGTATGCGCGGACAAATGAACACTGAAGCTTTCTTT; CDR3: CASSMRGQMNTEAFF
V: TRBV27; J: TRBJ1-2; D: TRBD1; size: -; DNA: TGTGCCAGCCGGACAGGGAGCTATGGCTACACCTTC; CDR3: CASRTGSYGYTF
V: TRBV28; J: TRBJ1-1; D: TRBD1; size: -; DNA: TGTGCCAGCAGAGCAGGGACAGCGAACACTGAAGCTTTCTTT; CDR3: CASRAGTANTEAFF
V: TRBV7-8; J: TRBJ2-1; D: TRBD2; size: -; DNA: TGTGCCAGCAGCTTTAGCGGGCCCTCCTACAATGAGCAGTTCTTC; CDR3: CASSFSGPSYNEQFF
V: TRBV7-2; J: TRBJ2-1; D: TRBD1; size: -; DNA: TGTGCCAGCAGCATGACAGGGTCTGGCTCCTACAATGAGCAGTTCTTC; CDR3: CASSMTGSGSYNEQFF